This T cell receptor (beta chain) comes out of a study of shared clonotypes between healthy human individuals. About the study: The donor group consisted of two women and a few men, aged 18 to 49. Notes on the study in general: Apart from blood, nothing was sampled; tissue repertoires likely differ. Non-shared clonotypes had lower generation probabilities than those shared by all four donors.

TCRdb's copy holds only in-frame clones and misses some; the assay was immunoSEQ multiplex PCR. The data show hundreds of thousands of clones, less than 80% seen once. As concerns this clone: Antigen: not known.

CD45RA+ naive and CD45RA-negative memory subsets were separated from CD4+ cells. The sequenced sample consisted of memory CD4+ T cells sorted from blood. Noted subset: CD45RA-negative fraction. This sequence was found in a woman aged 25 to 39 in good health.

The CDR3 DNA sequence: TGCGCCAGCAGCCAAGAATTTTTCGGCCAGACTACTGAAGCTTTCTTT. Translated: CASSQEFFGQTTEAFF. The V and J genes are TRBV4-1 and TRBJ1-1; D call uncertain. CDR3 length equals 16 residues. Germline V gives CDR1 MGHRA, CDR2 YSYEKL. V lost 0 bases and J lost 5, with 16 bases in between.